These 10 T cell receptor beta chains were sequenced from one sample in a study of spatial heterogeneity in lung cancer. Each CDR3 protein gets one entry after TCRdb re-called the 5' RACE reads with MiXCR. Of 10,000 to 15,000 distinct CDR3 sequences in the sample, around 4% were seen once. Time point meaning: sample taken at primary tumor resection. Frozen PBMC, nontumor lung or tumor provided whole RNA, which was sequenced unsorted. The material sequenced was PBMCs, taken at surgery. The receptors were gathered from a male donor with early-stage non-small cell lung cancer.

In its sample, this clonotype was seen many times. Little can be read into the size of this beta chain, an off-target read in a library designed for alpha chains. The CDR3 loop reads CASSFGNYNEQFF. The CDR3 DNA reads as TGTGCCAGCAGCTTCGGCAACTACAATGAGCAGTTCTTC. The chain couples TRBV5-4 to TRBJ2-1; the D is unclear. CDR3 length: 13 amino acids. V was trimmed by 2 bases and J by 3 bases, leaving 6 bases between them. Germline V gene data show CDR1 as SGHNT and CDR2 as YYREEE (reference sequence).

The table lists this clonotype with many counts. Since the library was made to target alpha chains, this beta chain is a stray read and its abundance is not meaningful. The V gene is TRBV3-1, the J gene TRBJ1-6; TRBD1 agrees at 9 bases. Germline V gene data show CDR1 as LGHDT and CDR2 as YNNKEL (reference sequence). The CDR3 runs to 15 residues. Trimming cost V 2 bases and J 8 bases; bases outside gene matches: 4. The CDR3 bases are TGTGCCAGCAGCCAAAAGGGACAGGGTTATTCACCCCTCCACTTT. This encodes CASSQKGQGYSPLHF.

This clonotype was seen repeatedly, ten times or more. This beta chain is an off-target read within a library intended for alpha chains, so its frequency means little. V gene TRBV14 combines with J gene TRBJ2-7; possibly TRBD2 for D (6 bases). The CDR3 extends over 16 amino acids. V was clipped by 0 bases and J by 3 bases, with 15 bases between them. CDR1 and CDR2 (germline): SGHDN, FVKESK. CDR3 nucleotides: TGTGCCAGCAGCCAAGACTTTCGGGAGAGGATCTACGAGCAGTACTTC. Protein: CASSQDFRERIYEQYF.

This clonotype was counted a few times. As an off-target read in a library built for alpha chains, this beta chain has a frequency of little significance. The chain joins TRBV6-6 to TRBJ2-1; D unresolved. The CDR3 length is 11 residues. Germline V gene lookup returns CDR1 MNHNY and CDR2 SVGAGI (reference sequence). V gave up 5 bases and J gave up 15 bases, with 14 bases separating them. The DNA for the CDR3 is TGTGCCAGCAGTCCTGGCGGTTTGGGGTTCTTC. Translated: CASSPGGLGFF.

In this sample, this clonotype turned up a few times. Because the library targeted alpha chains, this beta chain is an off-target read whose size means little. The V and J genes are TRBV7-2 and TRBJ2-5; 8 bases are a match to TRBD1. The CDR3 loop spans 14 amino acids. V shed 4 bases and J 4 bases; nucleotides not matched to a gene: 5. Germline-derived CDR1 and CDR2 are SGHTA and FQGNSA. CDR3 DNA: TGTGCCAGCAGCTCCCTCACAGGGGGAGAGACCCAGTACTTC. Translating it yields CASSSLTGGETQYF.

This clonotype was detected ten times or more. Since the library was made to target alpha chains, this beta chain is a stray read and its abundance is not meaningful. The CDR3 sequence: CASSFSDTQYF. CDR3 coding DNA: TGTGCCAGCAGTTTTTCAGATACGCAGTATTTT. This chain joins TRBV12-3 or TRBV12-4 and TRBJ2-3; D not certain. The V end was cut by 3 bases, the J end by 4 bases, with 2 bases between. The CDR3 sequence is 11 residues long.

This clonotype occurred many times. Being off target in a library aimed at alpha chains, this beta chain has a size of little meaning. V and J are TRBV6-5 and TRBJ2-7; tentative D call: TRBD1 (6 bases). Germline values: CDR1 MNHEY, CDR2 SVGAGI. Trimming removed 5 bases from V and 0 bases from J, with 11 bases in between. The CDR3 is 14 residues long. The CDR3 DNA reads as TGTGCCAGCAGTAGGTACAGGGACTCCTACGAGCAGTACTTC. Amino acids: CASSRYRDSYEQYF.

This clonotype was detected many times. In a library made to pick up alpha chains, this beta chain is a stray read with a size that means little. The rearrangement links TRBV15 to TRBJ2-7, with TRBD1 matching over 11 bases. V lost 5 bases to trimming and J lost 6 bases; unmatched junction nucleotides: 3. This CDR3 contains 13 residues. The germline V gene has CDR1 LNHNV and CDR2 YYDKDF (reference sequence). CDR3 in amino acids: CATSWDRGGEQYF. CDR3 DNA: TGTGCCACCAGCTGGGACAGGGGGGGCGAGCAGTACTTC.

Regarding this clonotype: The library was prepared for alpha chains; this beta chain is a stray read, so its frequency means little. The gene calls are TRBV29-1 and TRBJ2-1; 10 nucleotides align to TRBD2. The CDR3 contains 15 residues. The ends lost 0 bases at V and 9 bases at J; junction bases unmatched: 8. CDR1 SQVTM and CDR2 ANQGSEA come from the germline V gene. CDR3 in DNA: TGCAGCGTTGAAGATCGCTCTAGCGGGAGTGGTGAGCAGTTCTTC. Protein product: CSVEDRSSGSGEQFF.

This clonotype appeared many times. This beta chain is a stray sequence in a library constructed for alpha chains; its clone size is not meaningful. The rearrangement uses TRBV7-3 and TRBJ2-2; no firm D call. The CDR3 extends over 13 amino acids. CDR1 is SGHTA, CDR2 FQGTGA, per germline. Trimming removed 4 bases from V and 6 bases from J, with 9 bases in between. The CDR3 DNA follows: TGTGCCAGCAGCTCCGGCCTGCCCGGGGAGCTGTTTTTT. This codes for CASSSGLPGELFF.